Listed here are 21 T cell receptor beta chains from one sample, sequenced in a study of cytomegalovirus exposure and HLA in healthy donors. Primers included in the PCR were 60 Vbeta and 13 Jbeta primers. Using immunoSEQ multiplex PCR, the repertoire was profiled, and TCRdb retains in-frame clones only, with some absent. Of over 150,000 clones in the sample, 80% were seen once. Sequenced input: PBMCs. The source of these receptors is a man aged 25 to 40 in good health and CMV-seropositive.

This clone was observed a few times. The CDR3 loop reads CASTVIRGGEAFF. In DNA, the CDR3 is TGTGCCAGCACCGTTATCCGGGGTGGTGAAGCTTTCTTT. The genes are TRBV2 and TRBJ1-1; D is ambiguous. There are 13 residues in the CDR3. Trimming shortened V by 7 bases and J by 7 bases, and 16 bases separated the two germline ends. Germline CDR1 is SNHLY and CDR2 is FYNNEI. The full variable domain, in which reference TRBV2 and TRBJ1-1 provide the parts outside the CDR3, is EPEVTQTPSHQVTQMGQEVILRCVPISNHLYFYWYRQILGQKVEFLVSFYNNEISEKSEIFDDQFSVERPDGSNFTLKIRSTKLEDSAMYFCASTVIRGGEAFFGQGTRLTVV.

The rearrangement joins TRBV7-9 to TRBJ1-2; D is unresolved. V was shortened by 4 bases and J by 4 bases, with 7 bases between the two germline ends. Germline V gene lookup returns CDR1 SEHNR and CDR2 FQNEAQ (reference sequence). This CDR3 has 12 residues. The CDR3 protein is CASSSGIYGYTF. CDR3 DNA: TGTGCCAGCAGCTCCGGTATCTATGGCTACACCTTC.

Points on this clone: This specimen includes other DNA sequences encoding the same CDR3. The DNA of the CDR3 is TGCGCCAGCAGCTTAGACAGGGGAGACACTGAAGCTTTCTTT. Its translation is CASSLDRGDTEAFF. The chain combines TRBV5-1 with TRBJ1-1, with TRBD1 matching 8 bases. CDR1 and CDR2 from the germline V gene are SGHRS and YFSETQ. V gave up 2 bases and J gave up 3 bases; unmatched junction bases: 3. This CDR3 is 14 amino acids long.

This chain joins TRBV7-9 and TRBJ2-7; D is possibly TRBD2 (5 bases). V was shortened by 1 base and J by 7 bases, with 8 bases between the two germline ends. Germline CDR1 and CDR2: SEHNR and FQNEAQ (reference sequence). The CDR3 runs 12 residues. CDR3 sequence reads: CASSLGSGEQYF. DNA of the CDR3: TGTGCCAGCAGCTTAGGATCGGGGGAGCAGTACTTC.

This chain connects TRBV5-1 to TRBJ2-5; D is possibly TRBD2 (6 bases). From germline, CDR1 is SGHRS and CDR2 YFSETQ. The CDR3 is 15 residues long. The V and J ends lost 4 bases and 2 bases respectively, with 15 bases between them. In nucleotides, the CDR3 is TGCGCCAGCAGCCCGGGACTCTGGTGGCAAGAGACCCAGTACTTC. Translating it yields CASSPGLWWQETQYF.

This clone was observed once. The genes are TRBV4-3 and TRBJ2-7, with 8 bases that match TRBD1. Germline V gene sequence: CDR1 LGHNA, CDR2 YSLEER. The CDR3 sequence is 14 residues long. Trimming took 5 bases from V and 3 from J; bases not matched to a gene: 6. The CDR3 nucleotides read TGCGCCAGCAGCAGTGGGACAGGCAGCTACGAGCAGTACTTC. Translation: CASSSGTGSYEQYF.

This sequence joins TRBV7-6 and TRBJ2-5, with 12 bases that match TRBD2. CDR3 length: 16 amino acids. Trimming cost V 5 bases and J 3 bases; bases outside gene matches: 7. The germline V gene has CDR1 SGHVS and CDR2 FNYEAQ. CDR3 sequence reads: CASSAPSGRVKETQYF. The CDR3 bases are TGTGCCAGCAGCGCTCCTAGCGGGAGGGTAAAAGAGACCCAGTACTTC.

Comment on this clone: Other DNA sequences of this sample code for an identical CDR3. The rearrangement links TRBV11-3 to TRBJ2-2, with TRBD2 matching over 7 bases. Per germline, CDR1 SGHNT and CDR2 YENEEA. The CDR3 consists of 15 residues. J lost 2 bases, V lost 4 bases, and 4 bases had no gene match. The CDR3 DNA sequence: TGTGCCAGCAGCTCGGGGGGACCTAACACCGGGGAGCTGTTTTTT. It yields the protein CASSSGGPNTGELFF.

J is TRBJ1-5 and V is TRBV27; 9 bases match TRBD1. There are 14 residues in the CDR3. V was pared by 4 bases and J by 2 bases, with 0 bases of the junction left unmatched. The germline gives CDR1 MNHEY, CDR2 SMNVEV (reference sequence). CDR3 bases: TGTGCCAGCAGTTGGACAGGGGGCAATCAGCCCCAGCATTTT. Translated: CASSWTGGNQPQHF.

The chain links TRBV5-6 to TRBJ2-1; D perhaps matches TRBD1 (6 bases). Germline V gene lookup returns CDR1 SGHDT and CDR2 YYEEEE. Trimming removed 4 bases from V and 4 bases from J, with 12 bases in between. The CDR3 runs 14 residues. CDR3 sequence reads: CASSTQGPYNEQFF. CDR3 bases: TGTGCCAGCAGCACACAGGGTCCATACAATGAGCAGTTCTTC.

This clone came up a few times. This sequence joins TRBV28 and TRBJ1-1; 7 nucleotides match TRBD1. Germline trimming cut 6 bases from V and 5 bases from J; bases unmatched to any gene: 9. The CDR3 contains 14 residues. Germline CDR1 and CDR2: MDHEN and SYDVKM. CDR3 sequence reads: CASSYAGGRTEAFF. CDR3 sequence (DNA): TGTGCCAGCAGCTATGCAGGGGGGCGGACTGAAGCTTTCTTT.

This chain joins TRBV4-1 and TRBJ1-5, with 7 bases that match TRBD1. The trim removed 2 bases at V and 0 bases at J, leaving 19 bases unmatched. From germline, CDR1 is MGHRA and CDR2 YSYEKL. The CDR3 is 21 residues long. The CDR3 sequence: CASSQRLSGTAITYSNQPQHF. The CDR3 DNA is TGCGCCAGCAGCCAAAGACTTTCCGGGACAGCCATAACTTATAGCAATCAGCCCCAGCATTTT.

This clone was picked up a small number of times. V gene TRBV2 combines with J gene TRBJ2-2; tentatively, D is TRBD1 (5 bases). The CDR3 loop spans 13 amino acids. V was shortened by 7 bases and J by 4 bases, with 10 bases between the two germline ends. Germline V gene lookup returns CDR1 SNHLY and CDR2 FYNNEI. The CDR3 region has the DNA TGTGCCAGCAAGGGGTCGGGCACCGGGGAGCTGTTTTTT. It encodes CASKGSGTGELFF. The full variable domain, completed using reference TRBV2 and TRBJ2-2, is EPEVTQTPSHQVTQMGQEVILRCVPISNHLYFYWYRQILGQKVEFLVSFYNNEISEKSEIFDDQFSVERPDGSNFTLKIRSTKLEDSAMYFCASKGSGTGELFFGEGSRLTVL.

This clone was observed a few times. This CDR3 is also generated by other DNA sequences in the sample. The DNA of the CDR3 is TGCGCCAGCAGCTTGGACGGGTCTAACTATGGCTACACCTTC. This codes for CASSLDGSNYGYTF. This chain uses TRBV5-1 with TRBJ1-2; no clear D. Trimming cost V 0 bases and J 0 bases, with 6 bases left between them. CDR3 length: 14 amino acids. Germline values: CDR1 SGHRS, CDR2 YFSETQ.

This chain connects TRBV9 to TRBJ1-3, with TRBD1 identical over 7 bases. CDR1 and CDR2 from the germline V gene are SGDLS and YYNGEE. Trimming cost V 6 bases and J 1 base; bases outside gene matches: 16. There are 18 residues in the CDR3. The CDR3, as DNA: TGTGCCAGCACCAATCTTATGGGACAGACACTGTCTGGAAACACCATATATTTT. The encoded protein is CASTNLMGQTLSGNTIYF.

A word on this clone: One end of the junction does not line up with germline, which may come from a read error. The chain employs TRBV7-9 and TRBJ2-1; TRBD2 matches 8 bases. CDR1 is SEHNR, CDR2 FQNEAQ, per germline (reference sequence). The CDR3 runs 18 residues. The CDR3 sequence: CSSSLGKVGLGKTNEQFF. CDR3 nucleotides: TGTTCCAGCAGCTTAGGAAAGGTGGGACTAGGTAAAACCAATGAGCAGTTCTTC.

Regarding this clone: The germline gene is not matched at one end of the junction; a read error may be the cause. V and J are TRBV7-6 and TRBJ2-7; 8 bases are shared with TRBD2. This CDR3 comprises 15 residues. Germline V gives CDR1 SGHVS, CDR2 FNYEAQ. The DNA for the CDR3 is TGTGCCAGAAGCTTAAGCGGGGACCGGGGGGGCGAGCAGTACTTC. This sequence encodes CARSLSGDRGGEQYF.

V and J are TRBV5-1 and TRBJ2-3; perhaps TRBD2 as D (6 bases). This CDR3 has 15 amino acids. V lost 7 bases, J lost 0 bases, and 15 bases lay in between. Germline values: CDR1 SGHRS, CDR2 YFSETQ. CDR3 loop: CASFARDPSTDTQYF. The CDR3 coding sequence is TGCGCCAGCTTTGCGCGGGACCCTAGCACAGATACGCAGTATTTT.

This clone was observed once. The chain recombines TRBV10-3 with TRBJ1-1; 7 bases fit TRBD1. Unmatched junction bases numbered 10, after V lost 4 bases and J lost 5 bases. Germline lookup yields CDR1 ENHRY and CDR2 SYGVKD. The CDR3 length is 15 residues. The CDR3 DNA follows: TGTGCCATCAGTGGTGACAGGGTTGTTAATACTGAAGCTTTCTTT. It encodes CAISGDRVVNTEAFF.

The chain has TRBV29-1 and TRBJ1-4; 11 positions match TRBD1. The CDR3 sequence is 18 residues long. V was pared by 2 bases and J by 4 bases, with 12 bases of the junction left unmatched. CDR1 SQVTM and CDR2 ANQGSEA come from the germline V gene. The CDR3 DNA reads TGCAGCGTTGAACATGGGGGACAGGGGGTTAGAAATAATGAAAAACTGTTTTTT. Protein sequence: CSVEHGGQGVRNNEKLFF. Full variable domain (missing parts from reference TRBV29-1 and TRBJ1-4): SAVISQKPSRDICQRGTSLTIQCQVDSQVTMMFWYRQQPGQSLTLIATANQGSEATYESGFVIDKFPISRPNLTFSTLTVSNMSPEDSSIYLCSVEHGGQGVRNNEKLFFGSGTQLSVL.

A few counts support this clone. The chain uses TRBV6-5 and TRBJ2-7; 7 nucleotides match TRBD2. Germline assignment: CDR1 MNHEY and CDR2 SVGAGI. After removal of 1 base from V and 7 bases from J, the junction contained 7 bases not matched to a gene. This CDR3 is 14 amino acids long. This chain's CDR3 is CASSYYAGRGEQYF. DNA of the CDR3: TGTGCCAGCAGTTACTATGCGGGGCGGGGGGAGCAGTACTTC.